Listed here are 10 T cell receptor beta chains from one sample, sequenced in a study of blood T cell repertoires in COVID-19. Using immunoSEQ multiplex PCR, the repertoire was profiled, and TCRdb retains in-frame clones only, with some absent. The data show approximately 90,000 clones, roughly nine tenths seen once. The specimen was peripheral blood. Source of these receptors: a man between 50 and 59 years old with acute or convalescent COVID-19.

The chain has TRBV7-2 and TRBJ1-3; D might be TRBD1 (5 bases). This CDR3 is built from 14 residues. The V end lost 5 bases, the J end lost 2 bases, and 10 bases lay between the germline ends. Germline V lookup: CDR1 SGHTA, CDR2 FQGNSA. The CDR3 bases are TGTGCCAGCAGCCCCGGGGGAGCTGGAAACACCATATATTTT. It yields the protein CASSPGGAGNTIYF. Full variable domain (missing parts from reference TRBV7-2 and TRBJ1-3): GAGVSQSPSNKVTEKGKDVELRCDPISGHTALYWYRQSLGQGLEFLIYFQGNSAPDKSGLPSDRFSAERTGGSVSTLTIQRTQQEDSAVYLCASSPGGAGNTIYFGEGSWLTVV.

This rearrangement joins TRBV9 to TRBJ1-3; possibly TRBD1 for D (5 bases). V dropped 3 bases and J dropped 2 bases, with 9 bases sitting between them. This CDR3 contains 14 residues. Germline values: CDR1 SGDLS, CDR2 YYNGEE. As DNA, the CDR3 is TGTGCCAGCAGCGGCGGGACGGCTGGAAACACCATATATTTT. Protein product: CASSGGTAGNTIYF.

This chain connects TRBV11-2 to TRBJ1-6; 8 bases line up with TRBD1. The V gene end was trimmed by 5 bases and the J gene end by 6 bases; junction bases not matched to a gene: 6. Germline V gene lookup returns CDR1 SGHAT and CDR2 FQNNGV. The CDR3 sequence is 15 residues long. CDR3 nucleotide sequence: TGTGCCAGCAGCGCCCAGGGGGCGGTTAATTCACCCCTCCACTTT. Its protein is CASSAQGAVNSPLHF.

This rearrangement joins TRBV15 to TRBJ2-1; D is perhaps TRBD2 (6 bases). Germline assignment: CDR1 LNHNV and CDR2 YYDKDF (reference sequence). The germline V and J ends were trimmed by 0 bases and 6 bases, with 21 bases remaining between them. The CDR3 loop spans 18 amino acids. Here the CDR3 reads CATSRDPSAGPIGNEQFF. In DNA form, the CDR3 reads TGTGCCACCAGCAGAGATCCTTCGGCGGGGCCGATCGGCAATGAGCAGTTCTTC.

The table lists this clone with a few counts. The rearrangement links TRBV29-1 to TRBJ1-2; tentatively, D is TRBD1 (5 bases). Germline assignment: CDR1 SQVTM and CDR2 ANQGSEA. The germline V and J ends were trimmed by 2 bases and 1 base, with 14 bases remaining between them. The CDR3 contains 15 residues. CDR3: CSVERGGQINYGYTF. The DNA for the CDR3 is TGCAGCGTTGAAAGGGGCGGCCAGATTAACTATGGCTACACCTTC. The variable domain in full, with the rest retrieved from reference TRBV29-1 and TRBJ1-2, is SAVISQKPSRDICQRGTSLTIQCQVDSQVTMMFWYRQQPGQSLTLIATANQGSEATYESGFVIDKFPISRPNLTFSTLTVSNMSPEDSSIYLCSVERGGQINYGYTFGSGTRLTVV.

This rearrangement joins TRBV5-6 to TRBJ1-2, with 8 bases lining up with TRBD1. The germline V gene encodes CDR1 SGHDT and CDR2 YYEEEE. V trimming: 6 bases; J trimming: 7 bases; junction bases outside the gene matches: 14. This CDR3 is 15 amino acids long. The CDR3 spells CASTHGQGRRIGYTF. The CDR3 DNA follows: TGTGCCAGCACCCACGGACAGGGAAGAAGGATTGGCTACACCTTC.

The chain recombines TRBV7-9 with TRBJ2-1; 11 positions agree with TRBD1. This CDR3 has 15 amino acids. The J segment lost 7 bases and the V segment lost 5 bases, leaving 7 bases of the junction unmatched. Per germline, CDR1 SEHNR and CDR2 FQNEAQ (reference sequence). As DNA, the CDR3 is TGTGCCAGCAGCGCAGGACAGGGGGCAGGGAATGAGCAGTTCTTC. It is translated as CASSAGQGAGNEQFF.

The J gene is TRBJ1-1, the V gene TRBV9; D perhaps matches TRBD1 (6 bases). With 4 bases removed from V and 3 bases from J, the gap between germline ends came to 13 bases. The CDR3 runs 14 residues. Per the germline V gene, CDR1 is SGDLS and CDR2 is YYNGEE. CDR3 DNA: TGTGCCAGCAGCCTGCGAGGGGGGGACACTGAAGCTTTCTTT. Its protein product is CASSLRGGDTEAFF.

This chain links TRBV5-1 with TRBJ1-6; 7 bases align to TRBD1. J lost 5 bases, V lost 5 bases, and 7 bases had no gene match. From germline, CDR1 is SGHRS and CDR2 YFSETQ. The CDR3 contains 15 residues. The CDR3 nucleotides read TGCGCCAGCAGTCCCGGGACAGCTGATAATTCACCCCTCCACTTT. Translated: CASSPGTADNSPLHF.

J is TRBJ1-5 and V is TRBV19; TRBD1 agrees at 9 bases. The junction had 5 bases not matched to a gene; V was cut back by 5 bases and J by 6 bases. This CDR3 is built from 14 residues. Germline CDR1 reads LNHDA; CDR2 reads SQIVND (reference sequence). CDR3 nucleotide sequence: TGTGCCAGTAGTCGTTCGGACAGGGGTCAGCCCCAGCATTTT. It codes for CASSRSDRGQPQHF.